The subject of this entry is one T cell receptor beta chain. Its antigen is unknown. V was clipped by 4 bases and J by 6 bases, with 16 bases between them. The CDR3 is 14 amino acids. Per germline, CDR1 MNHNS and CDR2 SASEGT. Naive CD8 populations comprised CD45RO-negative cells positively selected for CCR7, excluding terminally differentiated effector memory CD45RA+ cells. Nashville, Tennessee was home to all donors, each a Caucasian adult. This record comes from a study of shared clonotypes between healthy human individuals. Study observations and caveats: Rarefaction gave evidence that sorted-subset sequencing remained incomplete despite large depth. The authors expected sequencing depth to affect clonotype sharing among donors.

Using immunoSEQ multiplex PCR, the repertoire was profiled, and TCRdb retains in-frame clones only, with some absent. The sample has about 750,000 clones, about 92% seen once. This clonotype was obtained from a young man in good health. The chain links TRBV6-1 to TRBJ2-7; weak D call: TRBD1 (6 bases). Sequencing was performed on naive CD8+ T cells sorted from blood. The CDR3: CASSGYRESGEQYF. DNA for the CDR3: TGTGCCAGCAGTGGATACAGGGAGTCTGGCGAGCAGTACTTC.